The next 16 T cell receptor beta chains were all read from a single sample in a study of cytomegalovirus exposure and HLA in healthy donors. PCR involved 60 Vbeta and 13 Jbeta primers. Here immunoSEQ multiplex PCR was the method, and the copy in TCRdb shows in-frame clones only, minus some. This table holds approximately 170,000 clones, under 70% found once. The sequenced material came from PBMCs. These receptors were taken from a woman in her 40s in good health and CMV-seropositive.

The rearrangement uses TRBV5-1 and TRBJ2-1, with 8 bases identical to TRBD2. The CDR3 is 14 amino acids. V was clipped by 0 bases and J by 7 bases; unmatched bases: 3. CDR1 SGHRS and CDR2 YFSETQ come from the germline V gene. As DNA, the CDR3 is TGCGCCAGCAGCTTGGGGACTAGCCATAATGAGCAGTTCTTC. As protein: CASSLGTSHNEQFF.

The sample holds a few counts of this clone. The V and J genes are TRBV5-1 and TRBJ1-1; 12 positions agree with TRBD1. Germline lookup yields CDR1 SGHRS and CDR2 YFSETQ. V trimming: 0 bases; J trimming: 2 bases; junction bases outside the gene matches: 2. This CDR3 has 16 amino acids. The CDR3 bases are TGCGCCAGCAGCTTGGCCGGGACAGGGGGCAACACTGAAGCTTTCTTT. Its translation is CASSLAGTGGNTEAFF. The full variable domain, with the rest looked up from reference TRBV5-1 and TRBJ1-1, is KAGVTQTPRYLIKTRGQQVTLSCSPISGHRSVSWYQQTPGQGLQFLFEYFSETQRNKGNFPGRFSGRQFSNSRSEMNVSTLELGDSALYLCASSLAGTGGNTEAFFGQGTRLTVV.

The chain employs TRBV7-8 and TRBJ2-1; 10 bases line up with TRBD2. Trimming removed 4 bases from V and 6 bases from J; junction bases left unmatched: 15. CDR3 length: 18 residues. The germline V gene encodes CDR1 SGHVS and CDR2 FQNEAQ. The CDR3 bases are TGTGCCAGCAGCTCAGATTCCCAAGCGGGAGGGCCAATCAATGAGCAGTTCTTC. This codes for CASSSDSQAGGPINEQFF.

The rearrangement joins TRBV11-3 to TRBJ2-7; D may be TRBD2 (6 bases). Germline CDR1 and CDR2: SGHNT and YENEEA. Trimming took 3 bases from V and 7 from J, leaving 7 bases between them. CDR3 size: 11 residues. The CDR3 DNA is TGTGCCAGCAGCTTGGGGAGGGAGCAGTACTTC. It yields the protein CASSLGREQYF.

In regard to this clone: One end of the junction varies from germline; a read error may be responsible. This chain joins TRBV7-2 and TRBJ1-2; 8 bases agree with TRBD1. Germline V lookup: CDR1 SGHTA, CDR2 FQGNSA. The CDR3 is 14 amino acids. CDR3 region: CASSSDRVTYGYPF. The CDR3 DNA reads TGTGCCAGCAGCTCGGACAGGGTAACCTATGGCTACCCCTTC.

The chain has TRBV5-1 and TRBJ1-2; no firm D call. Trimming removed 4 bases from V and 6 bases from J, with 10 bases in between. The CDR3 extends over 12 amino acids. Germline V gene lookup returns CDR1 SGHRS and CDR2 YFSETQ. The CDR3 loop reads CASSVRGDGYTF. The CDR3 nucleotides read TGCGCCAGCAGCGTAAGAGGAGATGGCTACACCTTC.

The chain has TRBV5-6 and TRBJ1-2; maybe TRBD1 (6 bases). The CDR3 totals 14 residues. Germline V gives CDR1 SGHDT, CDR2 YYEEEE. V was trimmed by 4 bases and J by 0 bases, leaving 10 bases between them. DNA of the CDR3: TGTGCCAGCAGCCTACAGGGAACTAACTATGGCTACACCTTC. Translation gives CASSLQGTNYGYTF.

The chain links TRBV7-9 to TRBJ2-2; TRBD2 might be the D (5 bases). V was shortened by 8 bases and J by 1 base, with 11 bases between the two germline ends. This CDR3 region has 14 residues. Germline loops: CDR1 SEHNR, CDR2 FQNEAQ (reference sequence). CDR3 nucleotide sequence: TGTGCCAGCCGGAGGAGAGAGAACACCGGGGAGCTGTTTTTT. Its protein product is CASRRRENTGELFF.

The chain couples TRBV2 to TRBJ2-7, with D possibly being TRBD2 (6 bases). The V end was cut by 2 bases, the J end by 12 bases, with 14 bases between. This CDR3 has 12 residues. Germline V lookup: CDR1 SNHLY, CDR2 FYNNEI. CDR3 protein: CASSEKFGDWYF. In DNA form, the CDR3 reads TGTGCCAGCAGTGAAAAATTTGGGGACTGGTACTTC.

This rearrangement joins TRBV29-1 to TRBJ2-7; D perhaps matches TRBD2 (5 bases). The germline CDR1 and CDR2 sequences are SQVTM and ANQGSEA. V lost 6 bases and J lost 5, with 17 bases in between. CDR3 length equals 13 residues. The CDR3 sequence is CSVRRGRGDEQYF. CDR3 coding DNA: TGCAGCGTGCGCCGCGGGCGAGGCGACGAGCAGTACTTC.

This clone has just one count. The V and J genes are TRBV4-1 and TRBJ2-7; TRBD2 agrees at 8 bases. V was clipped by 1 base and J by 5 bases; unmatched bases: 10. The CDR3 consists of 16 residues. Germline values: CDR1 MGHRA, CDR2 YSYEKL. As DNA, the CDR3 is TGCGCCAGCAGCCAAGCCAGCACAGCGGGAGAGCACGAGCAGTACTTC. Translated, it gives CASSQASTAGEHEQYF.

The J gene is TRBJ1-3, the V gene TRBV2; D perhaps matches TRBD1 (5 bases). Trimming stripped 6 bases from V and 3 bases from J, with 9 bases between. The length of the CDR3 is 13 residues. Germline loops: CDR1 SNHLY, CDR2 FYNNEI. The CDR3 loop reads CASRSGGGNTIYF. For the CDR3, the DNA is TGTGCCAGCAGATCGGGGGGTGGAAACACCATATATTTT.

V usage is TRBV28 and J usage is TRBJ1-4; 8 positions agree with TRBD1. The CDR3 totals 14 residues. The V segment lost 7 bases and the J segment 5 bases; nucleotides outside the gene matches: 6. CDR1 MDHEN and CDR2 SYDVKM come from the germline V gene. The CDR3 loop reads CASTVDRGNEKLFF. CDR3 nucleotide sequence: TGTGCCAGCACTGTTGACAGGGGCAATGAAAAACTGTTTTTT.

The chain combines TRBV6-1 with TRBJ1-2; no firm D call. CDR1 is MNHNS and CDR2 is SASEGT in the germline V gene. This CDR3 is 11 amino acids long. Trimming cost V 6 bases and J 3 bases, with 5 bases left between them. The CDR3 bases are TGTGCCAGCAGGGAGTACTATGGCTACACCTTC. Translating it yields CASREYYGYTF.

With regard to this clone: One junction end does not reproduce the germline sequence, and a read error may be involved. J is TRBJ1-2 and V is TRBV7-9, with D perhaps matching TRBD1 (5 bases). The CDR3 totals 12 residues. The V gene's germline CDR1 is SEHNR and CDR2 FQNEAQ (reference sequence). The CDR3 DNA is TGTTCCAGCAGCCCAGACAGCTATGGCTACACCTTC. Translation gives CSSSPDSYGYTF.

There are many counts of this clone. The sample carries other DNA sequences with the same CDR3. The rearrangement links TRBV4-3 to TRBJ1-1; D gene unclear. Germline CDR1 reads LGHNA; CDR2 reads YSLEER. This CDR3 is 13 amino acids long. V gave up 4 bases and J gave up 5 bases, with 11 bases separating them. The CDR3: CASSRGVRTEAFF. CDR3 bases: TGCGCCAGCAGCCGCGGGGTTCGGACTGAAGCTTTCTTT.